The sequence of this TCR beta chain was determined in a study of neurological immune-mediated disorders. TCRdb fed the 5' RACE reads into MiXCR, producing one record per CDR3 protein. The data hold around 83,000 distinct CDR3 sequences, with 13% to 15% observed a single time. This CDR3 has 13 amino acids. V lost 0 bases to trimming and J lost 3 bases, with 3 bases between them. CDR1 and CDR2 (germline): MNHEY, SVGEGT. This clonotype has ten or more counts. This chain uses TRBV6-2 or TRBV6-3 with TRBJ2-1; D is unresolved. This receptor was obtained from a woman aged 50 to 60 in good health. Material for sequencing was PBMCs. In nucleotides, the CDR3 is TGTGCCAGCAGTTACTCAGTCTACAATGAGCAGTTCTTC. This gives the protein CASSYSVYNEQFF.